The rows below give T cell receptor beta chains drawn from one sample of a study of blood T cell repertoires in COVID-19. Assay used: immunoSEQ multiplex PCR; TCRdb lists only in-frame clones, some missing. This sample has about 70,000 clones; 82% occur once, and the top ten carry 8.5% to 10%. Material: peripheral blood. These receptors were taken from a woman older than 75 with acute or convalescent COVID-19. Both conserved end residues are part of each CDR3. The D gene is left open where the match is weak. A clone size is listed for some rows: how often the clone was seen (once, few, many), or a class if it is expanded.

clone_size: once
j_call: TRBJ2-7
v_call: TRBV2
d_call: -
cdr3_aa: CASSIQGFEDEQYF
cdr3_nt: TGTGCCAGCAGTATTCAGGGCTTCGAGGACGAGCAGTACTTC

clone_size: -
j_call: TRBJ2-7
v_call: TRBV18
d_call: -
cdr3_aa: CASSPGEYEQYF
cdr3_nt: TGTGCCAGCTCACCAGGGGAGTACGAGCAGTACTTC

clone_size: -
j_call: TRBJ1-5
v_call: TRBV5-8
d_call: TRBD1
cdr3_aa: CASSRTGNDQPQHF
cdr3_nt: TGTGCCAGCAGCCGGACAGGGAACGATCAGCCCCAGCATTTT

clone_size: -
j_call: TRBJ1-1
v_call: TRBV7-8
d_call: -
cdr3_aa: CASSSRANTEAFF
cdr3_nt: TGTGCCAGCAGCTCCAGGGCTAACACTGAAGCTTTCTTT

clone_size: -
j_call: TRBJ1-2
v_call: TRBV18
d_call: TRBD1
cdr3_aa: CASSPTGTGGNYGYTF
cdr3_nt: TGTGCCAGCTCACCAACCGGGACAGGGGGCAATTATGGCTACACCTTC

clone_size: -
j_call: TRBJ2-3
v_call: TRBV6-5
d_call: -
cdr3_aa: CASRTRSGDTQYF
cdr3_nt: TGTGCCAGCAGAACAAGGAGCGGGGATACGCAGTATTTT

clone_size: -
j_call: TRBJ1-2
v_call: TRBV25-1
d_call: TRBD1
cdr3_aa: CASRTGVGYTF
cdr3_nt: TGTGCCAGCAGGACAGGGGTCGGCTACACCTTC

clone_size: -
j_call: TRBJ2-3
v_call: TRBV7-9
d_call: TRBD2
cdr3_aa: CASSLGTSGGLDTQYF
cdr3_nt: TGTGCCAGCAGCTTAGGGACTAGCGGGGGTCTAGATACGCAGTATTTT

clone_size: few
j_call: TRBJ2-7
v_call: TRBV10-3
d_call: TRBD1
cdr3_aa: CAINRDSIIHEQYF
cdr3_nt: TGTGCCATCAACCGGGACAGCATAATTCACGAGCAGTACTTC

clone_size: -
j_call: TRBJ2-1
v_call: TRBV5-1
d_call: TRBD1
cdr3_aa: CASAPLGTEYNEQFF
cdr3_nt: TGCGCCAGCGCTCCGCTTGGGACAGAGTACAATGAGCAGTTCTTC

clone_size: once
j_call: TRBJ2-5
v_call: TRBV11-2
d_call: -
cdr3_aa: CASSIWTVQETQYF
cdr3_nt: TGTGCCAGCAGCATATGGACAGTACAAGAGACCCAGTACTTC

clone_size: -
j_call: TRBJ1-2
v_call: TRBV6-5
d_call: TRBD1
cdr3_aa: CASSYRGGTGWNGYTF
cdr3_nt: TGTGCCAGCAGTTACAGGGGGGGGACAGGTTGGAATGGCTACACCTTC

clone_size: -
j_call: TRBJ1-6
v_call: TRBV11-2
d_call: TRBD1
cdr3_aa: CASSEDRGDYSPLHF
cdr3_nt: TGTGCCAGCAGCGAGGACAGGGGAGATTATTCACCCCTCCACTTT

clone_size: -
j_call: TRBJ1-2
v_call: TRBV20-1
d_call: -
cdr3_aa: CSASRGRENGYTF
cdr3_nt: TGCAGTGCTAGTCGGGGGAGGGAAAATGGCTACACCTTC

clone_size: -
j_call: TRBJ1-4
v_call: TRBV5-1
d_call: TRBD1
cdr3_aa: CASSQTGELGEKLFF
cdr3_nt: TGCGCCAGCAGCCAGACAGGGGAATTGGGTGAAAAACTGTTTTTT

clone_size: -
j_call: TRBJ2-2
v_call: TRBV7-9
d_call: TRBD2
cdr3_aa: CASSSAGGPTGELFF
cdr3_nt: TGTGCCAGCAGCTCAGCGGGGGGGCCCACCGGGGAGCTGTTTTTT

clone_size: -
j_call: TRBJ2-5
v_call: TRBV7-9
d_call: TRBD2
cdr3_aa: CASSLRGTSPGTQYF
cdr3_nt: TGTGCCAGCAGCTTAAGGGGGACTAGTCCGGGGACCCAGTACTTC

clone_size: once
j_call: TRBJ2-2
v_call: TRBV19
d_call: TRBD1
cdr3_aa: CASSSLQDRYTGELFF
cdr3_nt: TGTGCCAGTAGTAGCCTTCAGGACAGGTACACCGGGGAGCTGTTTTTT

clone_size: -
j_call: TRBJ2-5
v_call: TRBV14
d_call: TRBD2
cdr3_aa: CASSMRGGIKTQYF
cdr3_nt: TGTGCCAGCAGCATGCGCGGGGGGATAAAGACCCAGTACTTC

clone_size: -
j_call: TRBJ1-2
v_call: TRBV28
d_call: TRBD1
cdr3_aa: CASSSGQQMSYTF
cdr3_nt: TGTGCCAGCAGTTCGGGACAGCAGATGAGCTACACCTTC

clone_size: -
j_call: TRBJ1-3
v_call: TRBV6-4
d_call: TRBD1
cdr3_aa: CASNFGTGVFGNTIYF
cdr3_nt: TGTGCCAGCAATTTCGGGACAGGGGTTTTCGGAAACACCATATATTTT

clone_size: -
j_call: TRBJ1-5
v_call: TRBV19
d_call: -
cdr3_aa: CASSTPRGNQPQHF
cdr3_nt: TGTGCCAGTAGTACCCCGCGGGGCAATCAGCCCCAGCATTTT